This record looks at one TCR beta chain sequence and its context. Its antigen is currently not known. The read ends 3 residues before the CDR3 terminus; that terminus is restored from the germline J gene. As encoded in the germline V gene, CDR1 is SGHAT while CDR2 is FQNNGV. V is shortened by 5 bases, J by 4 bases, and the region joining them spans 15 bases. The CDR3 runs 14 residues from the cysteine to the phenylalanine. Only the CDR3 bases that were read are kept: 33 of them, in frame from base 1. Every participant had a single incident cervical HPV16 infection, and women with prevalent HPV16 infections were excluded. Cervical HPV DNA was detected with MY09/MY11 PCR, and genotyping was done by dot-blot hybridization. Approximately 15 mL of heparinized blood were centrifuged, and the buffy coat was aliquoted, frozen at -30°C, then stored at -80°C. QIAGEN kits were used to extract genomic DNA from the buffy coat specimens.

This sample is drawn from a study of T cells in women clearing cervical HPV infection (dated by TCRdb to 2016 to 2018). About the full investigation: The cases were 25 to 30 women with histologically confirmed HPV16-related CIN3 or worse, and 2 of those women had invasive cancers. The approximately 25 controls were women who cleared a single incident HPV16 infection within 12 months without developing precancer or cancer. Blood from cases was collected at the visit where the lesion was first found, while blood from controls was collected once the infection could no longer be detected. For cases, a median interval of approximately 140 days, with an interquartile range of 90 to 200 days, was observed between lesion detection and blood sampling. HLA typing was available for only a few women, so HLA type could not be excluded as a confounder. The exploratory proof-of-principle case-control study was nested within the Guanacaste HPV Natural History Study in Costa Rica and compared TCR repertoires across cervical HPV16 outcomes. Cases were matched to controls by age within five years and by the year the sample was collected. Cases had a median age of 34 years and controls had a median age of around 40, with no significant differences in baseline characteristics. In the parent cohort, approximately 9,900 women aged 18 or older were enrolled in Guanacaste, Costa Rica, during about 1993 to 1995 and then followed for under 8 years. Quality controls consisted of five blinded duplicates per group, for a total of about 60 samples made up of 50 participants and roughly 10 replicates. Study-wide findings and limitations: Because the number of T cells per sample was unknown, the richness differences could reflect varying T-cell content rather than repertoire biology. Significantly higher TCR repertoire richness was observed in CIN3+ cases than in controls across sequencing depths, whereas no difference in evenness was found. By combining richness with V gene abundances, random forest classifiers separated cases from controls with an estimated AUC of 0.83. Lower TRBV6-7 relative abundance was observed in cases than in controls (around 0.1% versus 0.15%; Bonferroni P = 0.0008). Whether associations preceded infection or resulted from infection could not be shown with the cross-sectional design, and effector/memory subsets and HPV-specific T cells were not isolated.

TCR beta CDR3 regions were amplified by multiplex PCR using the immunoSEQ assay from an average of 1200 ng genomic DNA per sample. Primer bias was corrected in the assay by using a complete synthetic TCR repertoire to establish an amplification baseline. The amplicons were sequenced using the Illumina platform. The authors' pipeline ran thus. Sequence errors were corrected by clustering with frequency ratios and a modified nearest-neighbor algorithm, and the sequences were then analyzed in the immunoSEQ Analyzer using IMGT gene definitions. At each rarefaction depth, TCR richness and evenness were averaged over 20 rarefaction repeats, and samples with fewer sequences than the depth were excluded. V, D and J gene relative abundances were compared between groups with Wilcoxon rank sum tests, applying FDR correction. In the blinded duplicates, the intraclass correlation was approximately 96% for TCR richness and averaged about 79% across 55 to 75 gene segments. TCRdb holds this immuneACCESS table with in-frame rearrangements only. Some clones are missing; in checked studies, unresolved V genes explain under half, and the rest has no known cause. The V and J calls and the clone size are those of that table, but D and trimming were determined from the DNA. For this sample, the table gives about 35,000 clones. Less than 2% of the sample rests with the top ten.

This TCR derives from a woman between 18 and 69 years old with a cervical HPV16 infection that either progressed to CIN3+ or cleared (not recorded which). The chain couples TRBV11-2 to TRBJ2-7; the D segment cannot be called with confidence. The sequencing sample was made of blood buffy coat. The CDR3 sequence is CASSLVSSGYEQYF. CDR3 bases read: TGTGCCAGCAGCCTAGTAAGTTCGGGTTACGAG.